This T cell receptor (beta chain) was sequenced during a study of OX40 agonist ivuxolimab in advanced cancers. The wider study: In this trial design, patients received ivuxolimab intravenously at 0.01 to 10 mg/kg every 2 weeks. Partial responses were achieved by three patients: one hepatocellular carcinoma, two cutaneous melanoma. Study-level results: Researchers report that CD8+ T cells had, on average, more expanded clones than CD4+.

A remark on this clone: No antigen is known for it.

Repertoires were generated with immunoSEQ multiplex PCR, while TCRdb's copy carries only in-frame clones and drops some. The sample lists 30,000 to 35,000 clones, around 87% occurring once. The specimen was CD4+ or CD8+ T cells sorted from blood, collected in a trial of the OX40 agonist ivuxolimab. The receptor was derived from an adult with an advanced solid tumor such as melanoma, head and neck, liver or kidney cancer.

CDR3 DNA sequence: TGCGCCAGCAGCTTGGCTCTTGGACTAGCGCCCTACAATGAGCAGTTCTTC. Translating gives CASSLALGLAPYNEQFF. J is TRBJ2-1 and V is TRBV5-1, with 9 bases matching TRBD2. Trimming at V came to 0 bases and at J to 2 bases, leaving 6 bases not matched to a gene. This CDR3 contains 17 residues. The germline V gene encodes CDR1 SGHRS and CDR2 YFSETQ.